This is a list of T cell receptor beta chains from one sample in a study of Graves' ophthalmopathy and Graves' hyperthyroidism. Using its own MiXCR run on the multiplex PCR reads, TCRdb lists one record per CDR3 protein. The sample records 650,000 to 900,000 distinct CDR3 sequences, roughly two fifths being singletons. Sample: peripheral blood. These receptors all stem from an adult man with Graves' ophthalmopathy. CDR3s include the opening cysteine and the closing phenylalanine or tryptophan. D genes are given only for firm matches. Rows may omit the clone size; those that give it use once, few, many or a size class.

V gene: TRBV14
J gene: TRBJ2-2
clone size: NA
D gene: TRBD1
CDR3 protein: CASSQGPGQGRVGELFF
CDR3 DNA: TGTGCCAGCAGCCAAGGACCGGGACAGGGACGGGTCGGGGAGCTGTTTTTT

V gene: TRBV29-1
J gene: TRBJ2-6
clone size: many
D gene: TRBD1
CDR3 protein: CSVEDQDRAGNVLTF
CDR3 DNA: TGCAGCGTTGAGGACCAGGACAGGGCTGGCAACGTCCTGACTTTC

V gene: TRBV20-1
J gene: TRBJ2-5
clone size: many
D gene: NA
CDR3 protein: CSARGTFWETQYF
CDR3 DNA: TGCAGTGCTAGAGGGACATTCTGGGAGACCCAGTACTTC

V gene: TRBV29-1
J gene: TRBJ2-7
clone size: NA
D gene: TRBD2
CDR3 protein: CSVWTGGYEQYF
CDR3 DNA: TGCAGCGTATGGACGGGGGGCTACGAGCAGTACTTC

V gene: TRBV24-1
J gene: TRBJ1-5
clone size: many
D gene: NA
CDR3 protein: CASSSRGRVQPQHF
CDR3 DNA: TGTGCCAGCAGCTCCCGAGGGAGGGTTCAGCCCCAGCATTTT

V gene: TRBV19
J gene: TRBJ2-7
clone size: few
D gene: NA
CDR3 protein: CASSRQTSYEQYF
CDR3 DNA: TGTGCCAGTAGTAGACAGACGTCCTACGAGCAGTACTTC

V gene: TRBV5-1
J gene: TRBJ1-1
clone size: many
D gene: NA
CDR3 protein: CASSFRGQNTEAFF
CDR3 DNA: TGCGCCAGCAGCTTCCGCGGACAGAACACTGAAGCTTTCTTT

V gene: TRBV20-1
J gene: TRBJ1-2
clone size: many
D gene: NA
CDR3 protein: CSARPDGSANYGYTF
CDR3 DNA: TGCAGTGCCAGACCCGACGGATCAGCTAACTATGGCTACACCTTC

V gene: TRBV9
J gene: TRBJ1-1
clone size: few
D gene: NA
CDR3 protein: CASSVGDTQRGTEAFF
CDR3 DNA: TGTGCCAGCAGCGTAGGGGACACCCAACGAGGGACTGAAGCTTTCTTT

V gene: TRBV9
J gene: TRBJ2-5
clone size: NA
D gene: NA
CDR3 protein: CASSPSWRGGTQYF
CDR3 DNA: TGTGCCAGCAGCCCGAGTTGGAGGGGGGGGACCCAGTACTTC

V gene: TRBV6-6
J gene: TRBJ1-2
clone size: NA
D gene: TRBD1
CDR3 protein: CASQITDRGLGYGYTF
CDR3 DNA: TGTGCCAGCCAAATAACCGACAGGGGGCTGGGCTATGGCTACACCTTC

V gene: TRBV4-1
J gene: TRBJ1-5
clone size: NA
D gene: NA
CDR3 protein: CASSQDGTSSQPQHF
CDR3 DNA: TGCGCCAGCAGCCAAGATGGGACGAGTTCTCAGCCCCAGCATTTT

V gene: TRBV10-3
J gene: TRBJ2-3
clone size: few
D gene: NA
CDR3 protein: CAISGQKTSSTDTQYF
CDR3 DNA: TGTGCCATCAGTGGTCAAAAGACCTCTAGCACAGATACGCAGTATTTT

V gene: TRBV12-3/TRBV12-4
J gene: TRBJ1-1
clone size: NA
D gene: NA
CDR3 protein: CASSFEGESTEAFF
CDR3 DNA: TGTGCCAGCAGTTTCGAGGGGGAAAGTACTGAAGCTTTCTTT

V gene: TRBV5-6
J gene: TRBJ2-5
clone size: NA
D gene: TRBD1
CDR3 protein: CASTTSGTAQETQYF
CDR3 DNA: TGTGCCAGCACAACTTCCGGGACAGCACAAGAGACCCAGTACTTC

V gene: TRBV7-8
J gene: TRBJ1-4
clone size: many
D gene: NA
CDR3 protein: CASSTSQARNEKLFF
CDR3 DNA: TGTGCCAGCAGCACCTCACAAGCCAGGAATGAAAAACTGTTTTTT

V gene: TRBV7-2
J gene: TRBJ2-5
clone size: NA
D gene: NA
CDR3 protein: CAWTLLGGTETQYF
CDR3 DNA: TGTGCCTGGACTCTTCTCGGGGGTACTGAGACCCAGTACTTC

V gene: TRBV25-1
J gene: TRBJ1-1
clone size: NA
D gene: TRBD1
CDR3 protein: CASSLIPGQKNTEAFF
CDR3 DNA: TGTGCCAGCAGTTTAATCCCGGGACAGAAGAACACTGAAGCTTTCTTT

V gene: TRBV7-9
J gene: TRBJ1-2
clone size: NA
D gene: TRBD1
CDR3 protein: CASSGRGGGNYGYTF
CDR3 DNA: TGTGCCAGCAGCGGCAGGGGGGGGGGAAACTATGGCTACACCTTC

V gene: TRBV19
J gene: TRBJ1-5
clone size: many
D gene: NA
CDR3 protein: CASSYPGINQPQHF
CDR3 DNA: TGTGCCAGTAGTTACCCAGGAATCAATCAGCCCCAGCATTTT

V gene: TRBV7-9
J gene: TRBJ2-3
clone size: NA
D gene: TRBD2
CDR3 protein: CASSLDLAGTDTQYF
CDR3 DNA: TGTGCCAGCAGCTTAGATCTAGCGGGCACAGATACGCAGTATTTT

V gene: TRBV7-2
J gene: TRBJ1-1
clone size: many
D gene: NA
CDR3 protein: CASSLDGFSTEAFF
CDR3 DNA: TGTGCCAGCAGCTTAGACGGATTTAGCACTGAAGCTTTCTTT

V gene: TRBV11-2
J gene: TRBJ2-7
clone size: NA
D gene: TRBD1
CDR3 protein: CASSRGRDRGHEQYF
CDR3 DNA: TGTGCCAGCAGTAGGGGCCGGGACAGGGGCCACGAGCAGTACTTC

V gene: TRBV9
J gene: TRBJ2-7
clone size: few
D gene: NA
CDR3 protein: CASSVGGSATYEQYF
CDR3 DNA: TGTGCCAGCAGCGTAGGGGGGTCAGCAACCTACGAGCAGTACTTC

V gene: TRBV10-3
J gene: TRBJ1-2
clone size: NA
D gene: NA
CDR3 protein: CAISDRGGSDGYTF
CDR3 DNA: TGTGCCATCAGTGACCGGGGGGGATCGGATGGCTACACCTTC

V gene: TRBV29-1
J gene: TRBJ1-1
clone size: NA
D gene: NA
CDR3 protein: CSSLEAGLNSEAFF
CDR3 DNA: TGCAGCAGCTTAGAGGCAGGGTTGAACTCTGAAGCTTTCTTT

V gene: TRBV29-1
J gene: TRBJ1-3
clone size: many
D gene: NA
CDR3 protein: CSVMGLFAGNTIYF
CDR3 DNA: TGCAGCGTTATGGGACTCTTCGCTGGAAACACCATATATTTT

V gene: TRBV10-3
J gene: TRBJ1-2
clone size: many
D gene: NA
CDR3 protein: CAITPDGYGYTF
CDR3 DNA: TGTGCCATCACGCCGGACGGCTATGGCTACACCTTC

V gene: TRBV24-1
J gene: TRBJ2-2
clone size: NA
D gene: NA
CDR3 protein: CATSDGTGELFF
CDR3 DNA: TGTGCCACCAGTGATGGAACCGGGGAGCTGTTTTTT

V gene: TRBV2
J gene: TRBJ1-6
clone size: NA
D gene: NA
CDR3 protein: CASSGASSYNSPLHF
CDR3 DNA: TGTGCCAGCAGTGGGGCTAGCTCCTATAATTCACCCCTCCACTTT

V gene: TRBV10-3
J gene: TRBJ2-5
clone size: NA
D gene: NA
CDR3 protein: CAMRETQYF
CDR3 DNA: TGTGCCATGAGAGAGACCCAGTACTTC

V gene: TRBV29-1
J gene: TRBJ1-2
clone size: NA
D gene: NA
CDR3 protein: CSVETGGANYGYTF
CDR3 DNA: TGCAGCGTTGAAACGGGGGGGGCTAACTATGGCTACACCTTC

V gene: TRBV29-1
J gene: TRBJ2-3
clone size: NA
D gene: NA
CDR3 protein: CSVFRPNPTDTQYF
CDR3 DNA: TGCAGCGTCTTCCGGCCCAACCCCACAGATACGCAGTATTTT

V gene: TRBV7-2
J gene: TRBJ2-6
clone size: many
D gene: NA
CDR3 protein: CASSRRSVSGANVLTF
CDR3 DNA: TGTGCCAGCAGCCGAAGATCAGTCTCTGGGGCCAACGTCCTGACTTTC

V gene: TRBV2
J gene: TRBJ2-7
clone size: NA
D gene: TRBD2
CDR3 protein: CASPGTSGESYEQYF
CDR3 DNA: TGTGCCAGCCCGGGGACTAGCGGGGAATCCTACGAGCAGTACTTC

V gene: TRBV11-2
J gene: TRBJ2-5
clone size: many
D gene: TRBD1
CDR3 protein: CASSFGTGVETQYF
CDR3 DNA: TGTGCCAGCAGCTTCGGGACAGGGGTAGAGACCCAGTACTTC

V gene: TRBV12-3/TRBV12-4
J gene: TRBJ2-7
clone size: NA
D gene: TRBD1
CDR3 protein: CASSLAGTGEDFEQYF
CDR3 DNA: TGTGCCAGCAGTTTAGCTGGGACAGGGGAAGACTTCGAGCAGTACTTC

V gene: TRBV29-1
J gene: TRBJ1-1
clone size: NA
D gene: NA
CDR3 protein: CSAERGENTEAFF
CDR3 DNA: TGCAGCGCCGAGAGGGGGGAGAACACTGAAGCTTTCTTT

V gene: TRBV10-2
J gene: TRBJ1-2
clone size: once
D gene: TRBD1
CDR3 protein: CASSVWGQGGYGYTF
CDR3 DNA: TGCGCCAGCAGTGTATGGGGACAGGGGGGGTATGGCTACACCTTC

V gene: TRBV10-1
J gene: TRBJ2-5
clone size: few
D gene: NA
CDR3 protein: CASSGTGLAPLALETQYF
CDR3 DNA: TGCGCCAGCAGTGGAACAGGGTTGGCCCCCCTGGCCCTGGAGACCCAGTACTTC

V gene: TRBV7-8
J gene: TRBJ2-2
clone size: few
D gene: TRBD2
CDR3 protein: CASSLAPSGSSYTGELFF
CDR3 DNA: TGTGCCAGCAGCTTAGCACCTAGCGGGAGTAGTTACACCGGGGAGCTGTTTTTT

V gene: TRBV7-3
J gene: TRBJ2-5
clone size: NA
D gene: NA
CDR3 protein: CASSLEAQEWETQYF
CDR3 DNA: TGTGCCAGCAGCTTAGAAGCCCAGGAGTGGGAGACCCAGTACTTC

V gene: TRBV11-1
J gene: TRBJ2-7
clone size: NA
D gene: NA
CDR3 protein: CASTKRDKGEQYF
CDR3 DNA: TGTGCCAGCACCAAACGGGACAAGGGGGAGCAGTACTTC

V gene: TRBV10-3
J gene: TRBJ1-5
clone size: few
D gene: NA
CDR3 protein: CASNGREPQHF
CDR3 DNA: TGTGCCAGCAACGGGAGAGAGCCCCAGCATTTT